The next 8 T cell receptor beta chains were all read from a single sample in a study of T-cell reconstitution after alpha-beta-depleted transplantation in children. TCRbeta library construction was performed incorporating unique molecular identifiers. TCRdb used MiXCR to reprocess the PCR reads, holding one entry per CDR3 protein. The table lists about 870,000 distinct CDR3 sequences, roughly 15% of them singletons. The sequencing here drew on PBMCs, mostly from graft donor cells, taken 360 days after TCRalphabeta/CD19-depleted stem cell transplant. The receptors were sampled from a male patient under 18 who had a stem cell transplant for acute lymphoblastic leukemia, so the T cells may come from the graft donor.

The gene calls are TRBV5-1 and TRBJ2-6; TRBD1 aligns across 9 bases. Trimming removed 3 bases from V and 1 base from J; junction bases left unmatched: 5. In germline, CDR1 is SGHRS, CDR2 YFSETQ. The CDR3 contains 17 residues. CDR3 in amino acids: CASSSLQGASGANVLTF. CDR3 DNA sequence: TGCGCCAGCAGCTCACTACAGGGGGCTTCTGGGGCCAACGTCCTGACTTTC.

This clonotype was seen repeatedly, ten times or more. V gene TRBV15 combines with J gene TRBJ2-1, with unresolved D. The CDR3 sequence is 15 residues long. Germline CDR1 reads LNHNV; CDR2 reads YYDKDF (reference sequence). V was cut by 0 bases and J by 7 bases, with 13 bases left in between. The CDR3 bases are TGTGCCACCAGCAGAGACAAACGGGTCGCAAATGAGCAGTTCTTC. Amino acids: CATSRDKRVANEQFF.

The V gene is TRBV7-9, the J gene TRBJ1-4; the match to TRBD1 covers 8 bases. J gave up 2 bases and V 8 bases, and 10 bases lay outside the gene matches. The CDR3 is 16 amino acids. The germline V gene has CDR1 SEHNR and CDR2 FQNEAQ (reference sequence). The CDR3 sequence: CASQASGGWTNEKLFF. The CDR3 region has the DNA TGTGCCAGCCAAGCCTCAGGGGGCTGGACTAATGAAAAACTGTTTTTT.

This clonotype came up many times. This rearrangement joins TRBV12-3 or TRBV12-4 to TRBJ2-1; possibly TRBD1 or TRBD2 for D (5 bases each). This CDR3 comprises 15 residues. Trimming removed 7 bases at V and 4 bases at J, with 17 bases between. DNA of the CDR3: TGTGCCAGCACCCCTCGGGACGTACCTTACAATGAGCAGTTCTTC. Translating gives CASTPRDVPYNEQFF.

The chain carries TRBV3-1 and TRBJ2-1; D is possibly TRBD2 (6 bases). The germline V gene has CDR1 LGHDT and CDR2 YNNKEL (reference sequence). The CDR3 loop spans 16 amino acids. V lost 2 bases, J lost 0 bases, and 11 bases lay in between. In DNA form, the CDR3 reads TGTGCCAGCAGCCAATTTGTCGGGAGCTCCTACAATGAGCAGTTCTTC. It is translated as CASSQFVGSSYNEQFF.

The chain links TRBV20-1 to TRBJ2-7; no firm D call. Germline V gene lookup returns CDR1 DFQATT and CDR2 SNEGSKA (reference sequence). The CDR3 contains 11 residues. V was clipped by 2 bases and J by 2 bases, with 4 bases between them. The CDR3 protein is CSARLAYEQYF. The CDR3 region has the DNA TGCAGTGCTAGACTAGCCTACGAGCAGTACTTC.

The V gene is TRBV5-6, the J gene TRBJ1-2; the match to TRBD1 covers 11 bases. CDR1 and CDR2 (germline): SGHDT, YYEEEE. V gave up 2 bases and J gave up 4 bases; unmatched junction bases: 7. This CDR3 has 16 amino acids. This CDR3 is CASSFGQGANLYGYTF. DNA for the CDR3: TGTGCCAGCAGCTTCGGACAGGGGGCAAATCTCTATGGCTACACCTTC.

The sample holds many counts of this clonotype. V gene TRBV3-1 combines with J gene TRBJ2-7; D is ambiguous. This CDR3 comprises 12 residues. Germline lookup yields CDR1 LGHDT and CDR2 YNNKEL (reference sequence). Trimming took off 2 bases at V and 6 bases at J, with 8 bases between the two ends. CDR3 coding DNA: TGTGCCAGCAGCCAAATTGAGACCGAGCAGTACTTC. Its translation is CASSQIETEQYF.